The 25 T cell receptor beta chains in this list originate from one sample, sequenced in a study of post-analysis software for immune sequencing data. What these receptors recognize is not known. TCR beta libraries were prepared from cDNA with unique molecular identifiers. TCRdb reprocessed the PCR reads with MiXCR, giving one entry per CDR3 protein. This sample yields hundreds of thousands of distinct CDR3 sequences, of which less than 45% are seen a single time; 9.5% to 13% belongs to the top ten. Overall study results and limits: Among four to six TRBV segments more frequent in patients than controls were TRBV5-6, TRBV5-1 and TRBV20-1.

The sequenced sample consisted of blood. These receptors came from a girl aged 5-17 years with multiple sclerosis.

This clonotype was counted between two and nine times. The CDR3 DNA sequence: TGTGCCAGCAGCTTAGGTGGGGCAGGAATCACTGGGGCCAACGTCCTGACTTTC. Protein product: CASSLGGAGITGANVLTF. The rearrangement links TRBV7-6 to TRBJ2-6, with a weak D call TRBD1 (5 bases). Germline CDR1 reads SGHVS; CDR2 reads FNYEAQ. Between the trimmed V and J ends, which lost 1 base and 2 bases, there was a span of 15 bases. The CDR3 runs 18 residues.

The chain couples TRBV25-1 to TRBJ2-7; perhaps TRBD1 as D (5 bases). Germline V gives CDR1 MGHDK, CDR2 SYGVNS. CDR3 length: 15 amino acids. V shed 3 bases and J shed 1 base, with 13 bases lying between them. CDR3 coding DNA: TGTGCCAGCAGTGATGTGGCAGGGAAATCCTACGAGCAGTACTTC. It codes for CASSDVAGKSYEQYF.

The chain couples TRBV7-8 to TRBJ2-1, with unresolved D. There are 15 residues in the CDR3. The germline V gene has CDR1 SGHVS and CDR2 FQNEAQ. The V gene lost 4 bases and the J gene lost 5 bases, with 15 bases spanning the gap. In nucleotides, the CDR3 is TGTGCCAGCAGCTCCCCGGCTAGAAACCACAATGAGCAGTTCTTC. The encoded protein is CASSSPARNHNEQFF.

This clonotype was observed a handful of times. The chain has TRBV11-1 and TRBJ2-7; 9 positions match TRBD1. V lost 5 bases, J lost 2 bases, and 10 bases stayed unmatched. Germline assignment: CDR1 SGHAT and CDR2 FQDESV (reference sequence). The CDR3 totals 16 residues. CDR3 in DNA: TGTGCCAGCAGCCACTCGTGGGGGACAGGGACCTACGAGCAGTACTTC. Its protein product is CASSHSWGTGTYEQYF.

The chain has TRBV5-1 and TRBJ1-1, with D possibly being TRBD1 (5 bases). Germline lookup yields CDR1 SGHRS and CDR2 YFSETQ. The CDR3 consists of 14 residues. Trimming removed 3 bases at V and 5 bases at J, with 14 bases between. The CDR3 DNA reads as TGCGCCAGCAGCTGGACATACCCGGGGACTGAAGCTTTCTTT. This codes for CASSWTYPGTEAFF.

The chain uses TRBV5-1 and TRBJ2-4; TRBD1 matches 8 bases. The CDR3 has 16 residues. Per germline, CDR1 SGHRS and CDR2 YFSETQ. V lost 0 bases to trimming and J lost 3 bases; unmatched junction nucleotides: 5. CDR3 sequence reads: CASSLAGQGIKNIQYF. CDR3 DNA sequence: TGCGCCAGCAGCTTGGCTGGACAGGGAATCAAAAACATTCAGTACTTC.

V and J are TRBV27 and TRBJ2-5, with 7 bases fitting TRBD1. Trimming took 6 bases from V and 1 from J; bases not matched to a gene: 17. CDR1 is MNHEY and CDR2 is SMNVEV in the germline V gene (reference sequence). The CDR3 runs to 18 residues. This chain's CDR3 is CASSRMTITGAPQETQYF. In nucleotides, the CDR3 is TGTGCCAGCAGCCGAATGACCATTACAGGGGCCCCCCAAGAGACCCAGTACTTC.

The V call is TRBV28, the J call TRBJ2-4, with a tentative D call TRBD2 (5 bases). Germline V gene data show CDR1 as MDHEN and CDR2 as SYDVKM. The V gene lost 5 bases and the J gene lost 0 bases, with 11 bases spanning the gap. This CDR3 comprises 15 residues. Written as DNA, the CDR3 is TGTGCCAGCAGTCCCCCAACTAGAGCCAAAAACATTCAGTACTTC. Translating gives CASSPPTRAKNIQYF.

There are a few counts of this clonotype. The V gene is TRBV5-6, the J gene TRBJ2-1; 8 bases are shared with TRBD1. Germline V gene sequence: CDR1 SGHDT, CDR2 YYEEEE. This CDR3 has 14 amino acids. The J segment lost 7 bases and the V segment lost 4 bases, leaving 7 bases of the junction unmatched. The CDR3: CASSAGQGLNEQFF. Here the CDR3 DNA reads TGTGCCAGCAGCGCTGGACAGGGCCTGAATGAGCAGTTCTTC.

This clonotype was counted a single time. This sequence may be a read error, since a much larger clone differs from it by one base. The chain couples TRBV15 to TRBJ2-4; unclear D gene. Germline CDR1 is LNHNV and CDR2 is YYDKDF (reference sequence). CDR3 size: 12 residues. The CDR3 DNA reads TGTGCCACCAGCAGAGACATAGAGACCCAGGACTTC. Protein sequence: CATSRDIETQDF.

The gene calls are TRBV7-9 and TRBJ1-1; TRBD1 agrees at 9 bases. CDR3 length: 18 amino acids. From germline, CDR1 is SEHNR and CDR2 FQNEAQ (reference sequence). Trimming took 0 bases from V and 0 from J; bases not matched to a gene: 8. Here the CDR3 DNA reads TGTGCCAGCAGCTTAGCGCTGTACACAGGGGGCATGAACACTGAAGCTTTCTTT. Translated, it gives CASSLALYTGGMNTEAFF.

This clonotype was seen a few times. This chain joins TRBV12-3 or TRBV12-4 and TRBJ2-7; a possible D gene is TRBD2 (5 bases). Trimming took 6 bases from V and 3 from J, leaving 18 bases between them. The CDR3 totals 15 residues. As DNA, the CDR3 is TGTGCCAGCAGCGGGCCGGGAAGCCAAAACTACGAGCAGTACTTC. Its protein is CASSGPGSQNYEQYF.

In this sample, this clonotype turned up a few times. This sequence joins TRBV20-1 and TRBJ2-4, with D perhaps matching TRBD2 (5 bases). V gave up 0 bases and J gave up 6 bases, with 15 bases separating them. CDR1 is DFQATT, CDR2 SNEGSKA, per germline (reference sequence). The CDR3 loop spans 15 amino acids. CDR3 sequence: CSARDTGMDGNIQYF. The CDR3 nucleotides are TGCAGTGCTAGAGATACCGGGATGGATGGAAACATTCAGTACTTC.

This clonotype was observed a handful of times. V and J are TRBV6-5 and TRBJ2-2; D perhaps matches TRBD2 (5 bases). Germline CDR1 and CDR2: MNHEY and SVGAGI. This CDR3 contains 16 residues. V was shortened by 6 bases and J by 4 bases, with 18 bases between the two germline ends. CDR3 DNA: TGTGCCAGCAGCCGCGGGCCCAGGATAGTCACCGGGGAGCTGTTTTTT. Protein product: CASSRGPRIVTGELFF.

This clonotype showed up just a few times. The rearrangement joins TRBV7-9 to TRBJ2-7; D gene ambiguous. The V gene's germline CDR1 is SEHNR and CDR2 FQNEAQ (reference sequence). The V end lost 5 bases, the J end lost 6 bases, and 14 bases lay between the germline ends. The CDR3 is made up of 13 amino acids. CDR3 sequence: CASSPEGPGEQYF. The CDR3 coding sequence is TGTGCCAGCAGCCCGGAAGGGCCCGGCGAGCAGTACTTC.

This clonotype was seen once. The chain is built from TRBV20-1 and TRBJ2-1, with 10 bases that match TRBD2. V was clipped by 3 bases and J by 3 bases; unmatched bases: 5. This CDR3 is 15 amino acids long. Germline CDR1 DFQATT, CDR2 SNEGSKA (reference sequence). Here the CDR3 DNA reads TGCAGTGCTAGTAGCGGGAGGCCTGACTACAATGAGCAGTTCTTC. It specifies CSASSGRPDYNEQFF.

V gene TRBV2 combines with J gene TRBJ2-1; 13 bases line up with TRBD2. CDR3 length equals 16 residues. Germline lookup yields CDR1 SNHLY and CDR2 FYNNEI. Trimming at V came to 7 bases and at J to 0 bases, leaving 3 bases not matched to a gene. The CDR3 nucleotides read TGTGCCAGCATGAGGACTAGCGGGAGCTCCTACAATGAGCAGTTCTTC. Translation: CASMRTSGSSYNEQFF.

This clonotype appeared once. J is TRBJ2-1 and V is TRBV24-1; 7 bases align to TRBD2. Per the germline V gene, CDR1 is KGHDR and CDR2 is SFDVKD. The CDR3 consists of 15 residues. V lost 3 bases, J lost 6 bases, and 7 bases stayed unmatched. The CDR3 here is CATSDPRLAFNEQFF. The CDR3 nucleotides read TGTGCCACCAGTGATCCTAGACTAGCTTTCAATGAGCAGTTCTTC.

The gene calls are TRBV20-1 and TRBJ2-7; no clear D gene. The CDR3 sequence is 15 residues long. Trimming shortened V by 3 bases and J by 4 bases, and 19 bases separated the two germline ends. Germline CDR1 reads DFQATT; CDR2 reads SNEGSKA (reference sequence). CDR3: CSASPHGTSVYEQYF. The DNA of the CDR3 is TGCAGTGCTAGCCCACACGGCACCTCAGTGTACGAGCAGTACTTC.

V is TRBV28 and J is TRBJ1-2; no definite D call. Trimming took off 4 bases at V and 4 bases at J, with 13 bases between the two ends. The CDR3 sequence is 14 residues long. Germline assignment: CDR1 MDHEN and CDR2 SYDVKM. CDR3 coding DNA: TGTGCCAGCAGTTCCCAGCGGTCCCTCTATGGCTACACCTTC. Protein product: CASSSQRSLYGYTF.

This clonotype was counted only a few times. V and J are TRBV20-1 and TRBJ1-5; D unclear. CDR1 DFQATT and CDR2 SNEGSKA come from the germline V gene (reference sequence). With 5 bases removed from V and 0 bases from J, the gap between germline ends came to 11 bases. CDR3 length equals 14 residues. The CDR3: CSAGQIISNQPQHF. The CDR3 nucleotides are TGCAGTGCTGGCCAAATTATTAGCAATCAGCCCCAGCATTTT.

The chain has TRBV12-3 or TRBV12-4 and TRBJ2-1; D is unresolved. The CDR3 runs 13 residues. The ends were cut back, 5 bases at V and 8 bases at J, with 13 bases in the middle. CDR3 sequence reads: CASSPLPGDEQFF. The CDR3, as DNA: TGTGCCAGCAGTCCCCTTCCCGGCGATGAGCAGTTCTTC.

This clonotype was recorded only once. The chain recombines TRBV6-5 with TRBJ1-2; a possible D gene is TRBD1 (6 bases). This CDR3 is built from 14 residues. V gave up 7 bases and J gave up 3 bases, with 15 bases separating them. CDR1 MNHEY and CDR2 SVGAGI come from the germline V gene. The CDR3 nucleotides read TGTGCCAGCAACCGGGGGGCATTGGACTATGGCTACACCTTC. Amino acid sequence: CASNRGALDYGYTF.

Many counts were recorded for this clonotype. The rearrangement uses TRBV20-1 and TRBJ2-7; D is possibly TRBD1 (5 bases). CDR1 is DFQATT, CDR2 SNEGSKA, per germline (reference sequence). Trimming pared 4 bases from V and 3 bases from J, leaving 13 bases between. CDR3 size: 13 residues. CDR3 bases: TGCAGTGCTAAGCCAGGGAACGACTACGAGCAGTACTTC. It translates to CSAKPGNDYEQYF.

The chain has TRBV6-1 and TRBJ2-3, with 9 bases identical to TRBD2. The CDR3 length is 16 residues. The V segment lost 4 bases and the J segment 0 bases; nucleotides outside the gene matches: 5. Germline-derived CDR1 and CDR2 are MNHNS and SASEGT. The CDR3 DNA reads as TGTGCCAGCAGTGTGACTAGCGGCCCTAGCACAGATACGCAGTATTTT. It translates to CASSVTSGPSTDTQYF.